This TCR beta chain was retrieved from a study of T cells in Graves' hyperthyroidism and ophthalmopathy. Template material for amplifying TCR beta CDR3 regions consisted of RNA transcripts. The study used the HTBI primer set for a first-round RT-PCR of the TCR CDR3. In TCRdb, the multiplex PCR reads were re-called with MiXCR into one record per CDR3 protein. The sample contains 700,000 or so distinct CDR3 sequences, around 15% of which appear only once. The CDR3 runs to 15 residues. The V and J ends lost 1 base and 5 bases, in that order; junction bases with no gene match: 3. Germline V gene sequence: CDR1 SGHVS, CDR2 FQNEAQ. This clonotype has a count of ten or more. Clinical symptoms, serum thyroxine, TRAb, thyroid ultrasound and orbital computed tomography informed diagnoses.

Sequenced sample: blood. V usage is TRBV7-8 and J usage is TRBJ2-1, with TRBD2 identical over 9 bases. This TCR was sampled from a man between 18 and 29 years old with Graves' hyperthyroidism. The CDR3: CASSLELAGHNEQFF. CDR3 bases: TGTGCCAGCAGCTTAGAACTAGCGGGCCACAATGAGCAGTTCTTC.